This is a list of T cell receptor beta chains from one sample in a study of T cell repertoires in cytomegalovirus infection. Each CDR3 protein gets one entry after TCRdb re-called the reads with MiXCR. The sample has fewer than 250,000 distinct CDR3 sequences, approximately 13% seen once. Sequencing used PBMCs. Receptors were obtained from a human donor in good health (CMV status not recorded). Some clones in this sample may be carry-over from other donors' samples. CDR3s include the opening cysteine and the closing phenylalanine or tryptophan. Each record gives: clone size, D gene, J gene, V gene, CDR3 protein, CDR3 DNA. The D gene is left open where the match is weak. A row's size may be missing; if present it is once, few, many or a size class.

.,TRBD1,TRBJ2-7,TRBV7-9,CASSLGPQGARTYEQYF,TGTGCCAGCAGCTTAGGGCCACAGGGGGCAAGGACCTACGAGCAGTACTTC
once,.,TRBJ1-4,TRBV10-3,CAISDSPRGDNEKLFF,TGTGCCATCAGTGACTCTCCAAGGGGAGATAATGAAAAACTGTTTTTT
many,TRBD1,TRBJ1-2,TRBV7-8,CASSPQGGQGNYGYTF,TGTGCCAGCAGCCCACAAGGGGGACAGGGCAACTATGGCTACACCTTC
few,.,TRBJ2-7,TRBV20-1,CSAGTAYEQYF,TGCAGTGCTGGGACGGCATACGAGCAGTACTTC
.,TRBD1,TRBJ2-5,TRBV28,CASRNRGRETQYF,TGTGCCAGCAGGAACAGGGGGCGCGAGACCCAGTACTTC
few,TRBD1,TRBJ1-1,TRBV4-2,CASSQERGTGGMNTEAFF,TGTGCCAGCAGCCAAGAACGGGGGACAGGGGGGATGAACACTGAAGCTTTCTTT
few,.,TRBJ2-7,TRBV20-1,CSARDTGRGYEQYF,TGCAGTGCTAGAGATACTGGCAGGGGCTACGAGCAGTACTTC
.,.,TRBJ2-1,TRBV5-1,CASSLGGQNNEQFF,TGCGCCAGCAGCTTGGGAGGACAGAACAATGAGCAGTTCTTC
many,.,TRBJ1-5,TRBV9,CASSVGAENQPQHF,TGTGCCAGCAGCGTAGGGGCTGAGAATCAGCCCCAGCATTTT
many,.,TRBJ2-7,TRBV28,CASSLSEDEQYF,TGTGCCAGCAGTTTATCAGAGGACGAGCAGTACTTC
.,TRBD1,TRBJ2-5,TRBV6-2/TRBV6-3,CASSLTGTQETQYF,TGTGCCAGCAGTTTGACAGGGACCCAAGAGACCCAGTACTTC
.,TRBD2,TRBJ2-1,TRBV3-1,CASSQGPSGVSATYNEQFF,TGTGCCAGCAGCCAAGGGCCTAGCGGGGTCTCAGCCACCTACAATGAGCAGTTCTTC
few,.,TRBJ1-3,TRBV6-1,CASSEVPATASGNTIYF,TGTGCCAGCAGTGAAGTCCCCGCGACAGCTTCTGGAAACACCATATATTTT
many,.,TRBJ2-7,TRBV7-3,CASSSPDEQYF,TGTGCCAGCAGCTCTCCAGACGAGCAGTACTTC
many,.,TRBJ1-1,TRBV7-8,CASSLAEDLEAFF,TGTGCCAGCAGCTTAGCGGAGGACCTTGAAGCTTTCTTT
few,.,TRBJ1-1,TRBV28,CASTLLRGNTEAFF,TGTGCCAGCACCTTATTACGGGGAAATACTGAAGCTTTCTTT
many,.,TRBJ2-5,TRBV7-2,CASSWGGQDRQETQYF,TGTGCCAGCAGCTGGGGAGGACAGGATCGTCAAGAGACCCAGTACTTC
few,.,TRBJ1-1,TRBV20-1,CSAQTVNTEAFF,TGCAGTGCTCAGACAGTGAACACTGAAGCTTTCTTT
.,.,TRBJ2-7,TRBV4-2,CASSQDLAGPYEQYF,TGTGCCAGCAGCCAAGATCTGGCAGGGCCCTACGAGCAGTACTTC
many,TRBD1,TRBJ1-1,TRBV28,CASSSSADRGEAFF,TGTGCCAGCAGTTCCTCCGCGGACAGGGGTGAAGCTTTCTTT
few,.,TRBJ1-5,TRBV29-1,CSVRQSSNQPQHF,TGCAGCGTTCGGCAGTCTAGCAATCAGCCCCAGCATTTT
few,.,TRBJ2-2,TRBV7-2,CASSLGGGYTGELFF,TGTGCCAGCAGCTTAGGAGGCGGGTATACCGGGGAGCTGTTTTTT